A single sample is the source of the 2 T cell receptor beta chains below, sequenced in a study of shared clonotypes between healthy human individuals. The table came from immunoSEQ multiplex PCR; TCRdb's copy has only in-frame clones and leaves some out. Of roughly 1 million clones in the sample, approximately 80% were seen once. The sequencing input was memory CD4+ T cells from PBMCs. Subset specified: CD45RA-negative fraction. All receptors derive from a man younger than 30 in good health. Some clones in this sample may be carry-over from other donors' samples.

J is TRBJ2-3 and V is TRBV18; no clear D gene. V was cut by 5 bases and J by 2 bases, with 17 bases left in between. The germline gives CDR1 KGHSH, CDR2 LQKENI. This CDR3 contains 16 residues. DNA of the CDR3: TGTGCCAGCTCAACCACACCGACACAAATCACAGATACGCAGTATTTT. Its translation: CASSTTPTQITDTQYF.

The V and J genes are TRBV15 and TRBJ2-1; 8 bases line up with TRBD2. This CDR3 spans 17 amino acids. The V and J ends lost 3 bases and 6 bases, in that order; junction bases with no gene match: 13. Germline CDR1 and CDR2: LNHNV and YYDKDF (reference sequence). DNA of the CDR3: TGTGCCACCAGCAGGGAAGTACCGGGACTAGAGTTCAATGAGCAGTTCTTC. Encoded protein: CATSREVPGLEFNEQFF.